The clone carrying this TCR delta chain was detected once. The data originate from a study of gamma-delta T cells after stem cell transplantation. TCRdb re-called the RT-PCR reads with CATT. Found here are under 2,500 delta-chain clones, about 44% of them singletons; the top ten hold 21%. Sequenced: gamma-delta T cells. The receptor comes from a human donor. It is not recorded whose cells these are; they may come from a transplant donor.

The CDR3 sequence is CACYPLVGDTDDKLIF. In DNA form, the CDR3 reads TGTGCCTGTTATCCGTTGGTGGGGGATACGGACGATAAACTCATCTTT. The J gene is TRDJ1, the V gene TRDV2, with 11 bases identical to TRDD3. This CDR3 region has 16 residues. Unmatched junction bases numbered 12, after V lost 6 bases and J lost 4 bases. Germline CDR1 reads GEAIGNYY; CDR2 reads EKD.